This T cell receptor beta chain was observed in a study of immune evolution from preneoplasia to lung adenocarcinoma. Patient tissue came from resections in Japan or China, 2014–2017. On this clone: Other nucleotide sequences in the sample specify the same CDR3.

Using immunoSEQ multiplex PCR, the repertoire was profiled, and TCRdb retains in-frame clones only, with some absent. The sample holds about 3,200 clones; roughly 80% are singletons and the top ten take approximately 3.6%. Trimming took 0 bases from V and 0 from J, leaving 6 bases between them. Germline V gene data show CDR1 as MGHRA and CDR2 as YSYEKL. The CDR3 contains 15 residues. This TCR came from an older donor with lung adenocarcinoma. The specimen sequenced was FFPE adjacent normal lung tissue. The V and J genes are TRBV4-1 and TRBJ1-3, with D hard to call. This CDR3 reads CASSQDPGSGNTIYF. In nucleotides, the CDR3 is TGCGCCAGCAGCCAAGATCCTGGCTCTGGAAACACCATATATTTT.